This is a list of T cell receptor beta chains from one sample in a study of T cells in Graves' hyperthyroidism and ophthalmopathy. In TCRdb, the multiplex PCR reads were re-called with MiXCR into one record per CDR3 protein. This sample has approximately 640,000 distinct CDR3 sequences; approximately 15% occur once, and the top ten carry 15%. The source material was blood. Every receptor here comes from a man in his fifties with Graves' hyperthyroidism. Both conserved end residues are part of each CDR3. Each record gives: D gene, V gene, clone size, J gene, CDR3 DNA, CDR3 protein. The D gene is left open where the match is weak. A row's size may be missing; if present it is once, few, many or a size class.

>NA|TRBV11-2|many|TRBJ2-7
TGTGCCAGTCGCCGGGGGCACAGCTCCTACGAGCAGTACTTC
CASRRGHSSYEQYF
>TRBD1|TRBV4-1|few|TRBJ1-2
TGCGCCAGCAGCCCTCGGGACAGCAACTATGGCTACACCTTC
CASSPRDSNYGYTF
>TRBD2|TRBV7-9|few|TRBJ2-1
TGTGCCAGCAGCGCCCGGGACCTGGGGGGGGATGAGCAGTTCTTC
CASSARDLGGDEQFF
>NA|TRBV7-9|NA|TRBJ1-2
TGTGCCAGCAGCCTAGGACGGGCCTCTAACTATGGCTACACCTTC
CASSLGRASNYGYTF
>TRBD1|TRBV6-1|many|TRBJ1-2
TGTGCCAGCAGTGAAAGACAGGGTCCCTATGGCTACACCTTC
CASSERQGPYGYTF
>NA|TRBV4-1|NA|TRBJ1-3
TGCGCCAGCAGCCACACCACGACAGGCCGCTCTGGAAACACCATATATTTT
CASSHTTTGRSGNTIYF
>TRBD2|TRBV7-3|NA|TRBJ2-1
TGTGCCAGCAGCTTAACGACTAGCGATCATTACAATGAGCAGTTCTTC
CASSLTTSDHYNEQFF
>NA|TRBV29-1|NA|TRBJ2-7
TGCAGCGCGAATGGGGGTATGGGGCAGTACTTC
CSANGGMGQYF
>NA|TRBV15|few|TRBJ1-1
TGTGCCACCAGCAGAGCCAGGGTCGCTGAAGCTTTCTTT
CATSRARVAEAFF
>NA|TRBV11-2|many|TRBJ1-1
TGTGCCAGCAGCTTGCTAACAGGGTTGGTGAACACTGAAGCTTTCTTT
CASSLLTGLVNTEAFF
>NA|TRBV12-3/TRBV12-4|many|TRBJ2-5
TGTGCCAGCAGTTTCAACCCTCAGGGTCAAGAGACCCAGTACTTC
CASSFNPQGQETQYF
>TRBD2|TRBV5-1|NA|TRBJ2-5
TGCGCCAGCTCCGATCTGGGAGGGAGAGAGACCCAGTACTTC
CASSDLGGRETQYF
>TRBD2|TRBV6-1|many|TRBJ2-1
TGTGCCAGCAGGTCCCATCTAGCGGGAGGCTACAATGAGCAGTTCTTC
CASRSHLAGGYNEQFF
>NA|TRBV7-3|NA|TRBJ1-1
TGTGCCAGCAGCTCCTACAGGGACACTGAAGCTTTCTTT
CASSSYRDTEAFF
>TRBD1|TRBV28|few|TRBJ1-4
TGTGCCAGCAGGCAAGGACAGGGAGAATGGGAAAAACTGTTTTTT
CASRQGQGEWEKLFF
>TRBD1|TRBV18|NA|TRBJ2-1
TGTGCCAGCTTCACGGGACAGGGGGCTGAGGGTGAGCAGTTCTTC
CASFTGQGAEGEQFF
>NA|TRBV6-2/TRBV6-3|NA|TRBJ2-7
TGTGCCAGCAGTTATCAGGGGATAGGTGGCTCCTACGAGCAGTACTTC
CASSYQGIGGSYEQYF
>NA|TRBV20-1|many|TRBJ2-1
TGCAGTGCTAGACCCCTGGAGGGCTGGTACAATGAGCAGTTCTTC
CSARPLEGWYNEQFF
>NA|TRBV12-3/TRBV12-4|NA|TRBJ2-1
TGTGCCAGCAGTTTTAGGCAGGCGATCCATGCGCAGTTCTTC
CASSFRQAIHAQFF
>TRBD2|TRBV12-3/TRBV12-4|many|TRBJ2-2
TGTGCCAGCAGTACCGGGACTAGCCACACCGGGGAGCTGTTTTTT
CASSTGTSHTGELFF